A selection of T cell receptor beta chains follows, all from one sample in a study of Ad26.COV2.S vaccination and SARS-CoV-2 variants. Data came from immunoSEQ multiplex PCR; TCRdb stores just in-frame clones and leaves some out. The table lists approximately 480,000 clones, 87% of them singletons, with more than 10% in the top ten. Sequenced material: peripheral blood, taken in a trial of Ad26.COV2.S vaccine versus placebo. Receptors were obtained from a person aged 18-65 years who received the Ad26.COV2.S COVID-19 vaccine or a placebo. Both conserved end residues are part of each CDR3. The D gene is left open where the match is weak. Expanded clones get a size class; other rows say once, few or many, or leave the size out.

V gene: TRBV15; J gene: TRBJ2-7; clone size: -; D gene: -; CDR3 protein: CATSRAPGLGDYEQYF; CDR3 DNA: TGTGCCACCAGCAGGGCCCCGGGACTCGGGGACTACGAGCAGTACTTC
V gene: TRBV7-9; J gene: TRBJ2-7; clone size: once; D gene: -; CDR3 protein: CASSLGQDLDEQYF; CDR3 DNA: TGTGCCAGCAGCTTAGGGCAGGACTTAGACGAGCAGTACTTC
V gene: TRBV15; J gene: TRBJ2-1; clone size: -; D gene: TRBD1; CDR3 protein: CATSHGQGLLPYNEQFF; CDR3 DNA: TGTGCCACCAGCCACGGACAGGGATTGCTCCCCTACAATGAGCAGTTCTTC
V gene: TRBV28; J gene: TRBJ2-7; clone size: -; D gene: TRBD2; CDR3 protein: CASSLSLGLAGGSGEQYF; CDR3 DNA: TGTGCCAGCAGTTTATCCCTGGGACTAGCGGGAGGTTCGGGGGAGCAGTACTTC
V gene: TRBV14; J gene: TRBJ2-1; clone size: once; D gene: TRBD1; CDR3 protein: CASSQHDRVSYNEQFF; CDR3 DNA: TGTGCCAGCAGCCAACATGACAGGGTCTCCTACAATGAGCAGTTCTTC
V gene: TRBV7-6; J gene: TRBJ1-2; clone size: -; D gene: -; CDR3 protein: CASSAYRALNYGYTF; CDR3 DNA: TGTGCCAGCAGCGCGTACAGGGCCCTTAACTATGGCTACACCTTC
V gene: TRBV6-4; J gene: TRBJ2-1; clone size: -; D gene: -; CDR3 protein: CASSRGADSYNEQFF; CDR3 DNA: TGTGCCAGCTCGAGGGGGGCCGACTCCTACAATGAGCAGTTCTTC
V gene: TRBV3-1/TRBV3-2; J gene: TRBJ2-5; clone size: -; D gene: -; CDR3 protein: CASSQVTETQYF; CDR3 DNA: TGTGCCAGCAGCCAAGTAACCGAGACCCAGTACTTC
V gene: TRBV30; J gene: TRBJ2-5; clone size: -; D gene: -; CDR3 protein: CAWRVGVVETQYF; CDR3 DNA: TGTGCCTGGAGGGTCGGGGTCGTGGAGACCCAGTACTTC
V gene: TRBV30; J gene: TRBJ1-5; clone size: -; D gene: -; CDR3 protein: CAWSGGGLFQPQHF; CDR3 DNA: TGTGCCTGGAGTGGGGGGGGGTTGTTCCAGCCCCAGCATTTT
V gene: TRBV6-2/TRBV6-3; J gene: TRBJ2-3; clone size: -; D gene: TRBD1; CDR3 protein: CASSRETGGSTDTQYF; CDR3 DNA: TGTGCCAGCAGTAGAGAGACAGGGGGGAGCACAGATACGCAGTATTTT
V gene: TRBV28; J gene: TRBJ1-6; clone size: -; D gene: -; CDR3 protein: CASSEGGSSYNSPLHF; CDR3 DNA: TGTGCCAGCAGCGAAGGGGGGAGCTCCTATAATTCACCCCTCCACTTT
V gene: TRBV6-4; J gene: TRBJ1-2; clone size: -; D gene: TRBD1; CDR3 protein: CASSKTGTGAPHYGYTF; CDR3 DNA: TGTGCCAGCAGTAAAACCGGGACAGGAGCTCCTCACTATGGCTACACCTTC
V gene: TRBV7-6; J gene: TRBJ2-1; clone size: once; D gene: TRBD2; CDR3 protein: CASSPTSGRVYEQFF; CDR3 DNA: TGTGCCAGCAGCCCTACTAGCGGGAGAGTCTATGAGCAGTTCTTC
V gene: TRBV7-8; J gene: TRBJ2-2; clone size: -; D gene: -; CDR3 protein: CASRPAGELFF; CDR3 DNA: TGTGCCAGCAGGCCGGCCGGGGAGCTGTTTTTT
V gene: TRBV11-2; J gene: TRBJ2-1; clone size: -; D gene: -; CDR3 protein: CASSFNEQFF; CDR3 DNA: TGTGCCAGCAGCTTCAATGAGCAGTTCTTC
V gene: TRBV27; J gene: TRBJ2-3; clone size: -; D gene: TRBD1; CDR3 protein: CASRPGQGRPPDTQYF; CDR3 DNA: TGTGCCAGCAGACCCGGACAGGGGCGTCCCCCAGATACGCAGTATTTT
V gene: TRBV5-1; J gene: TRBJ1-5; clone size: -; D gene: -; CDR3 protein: CASSPTPYYQPQHF; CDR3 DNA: TGCGCCAGCAGCCCCACACCCTATTATCAGCCCCAGCATTTT
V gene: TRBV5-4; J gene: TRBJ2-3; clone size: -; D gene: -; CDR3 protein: CASSSRSSTDTQYF; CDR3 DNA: TGTGCCAGCAGTTCACGAAGCAGCACAGATACGCAGTATTTT
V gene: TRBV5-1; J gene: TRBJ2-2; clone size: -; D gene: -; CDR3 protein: CASSPRDIRVFTGELFF; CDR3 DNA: TGCGCCAGCAGCCCGAGGGACATCCGAGTTTTCACCGGGGAGCTGTTTTTT
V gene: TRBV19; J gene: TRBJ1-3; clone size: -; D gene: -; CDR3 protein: CASSLRSTSGNTIYF; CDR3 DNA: TGTGCCAGTAGTCTCCGTAGTACCTCTGGAAACACCATATATTTT
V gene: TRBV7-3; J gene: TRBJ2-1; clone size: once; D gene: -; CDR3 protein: CASSTLTYPYEQFF; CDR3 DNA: TGTGCCAGCAGCACCTTAACCTATCCCTATGAGCAGTTCTTC
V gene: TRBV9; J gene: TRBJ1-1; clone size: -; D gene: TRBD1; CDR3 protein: CASSTNTGGTEAFF; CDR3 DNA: TGTGCCAGCAGCACCAACACAGGGGGCACTGAAGCTTTCTTT
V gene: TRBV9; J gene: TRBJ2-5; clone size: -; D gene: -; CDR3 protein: CASSVVGEETQYF; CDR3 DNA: TGTGCCAGCAGCGTAGTTGGAGAAGAGACCCAGTACTTC
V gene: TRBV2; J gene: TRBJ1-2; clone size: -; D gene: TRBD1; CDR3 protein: CASSVDRGAYGYTF; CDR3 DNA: TGTGCCAGCAGTGTTGACAGGGGCGCCTATGGCTACACCTTC
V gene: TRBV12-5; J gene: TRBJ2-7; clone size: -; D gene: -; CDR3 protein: CASGLVESLEVVSSEQYF; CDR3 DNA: TGTGCTAGTGGTTTGGTAGAGTCACTAGAGGTCGTTTCGTCCGAGCAGTACTTC
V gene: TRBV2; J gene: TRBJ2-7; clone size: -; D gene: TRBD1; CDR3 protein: CASARDRAYEQYF; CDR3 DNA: TGTGCCAGCGCCCGGGACAGGGCTTACGAGCAGTACTTC
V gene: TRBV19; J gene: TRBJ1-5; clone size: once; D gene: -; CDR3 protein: CASSTKLGRRLGQHF; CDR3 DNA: TGTGCCAGTAGTACCAAACTCGGCCGGCGATTGGGCCAGCATTTT
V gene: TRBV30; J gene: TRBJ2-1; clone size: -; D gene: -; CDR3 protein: CAWREGGLNEQFF; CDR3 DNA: TGTGCCTGGAGAGAGGGAGGATTGAATGAGCAGTTCTTC
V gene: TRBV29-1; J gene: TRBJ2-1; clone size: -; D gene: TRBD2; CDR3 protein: CSAAGGGNEQFF; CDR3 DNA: TGCAGCGCGGCCGGGGGAGGGAATGAGCAGTTCTTC
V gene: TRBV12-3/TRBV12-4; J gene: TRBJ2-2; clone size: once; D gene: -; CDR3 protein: CASSLRGGGELFF; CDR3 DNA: TGTGCCAGCAGTTTAAGGGGTGGCGGGGAGCTGTTTTTT
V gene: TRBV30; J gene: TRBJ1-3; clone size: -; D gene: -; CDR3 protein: CAWSVRAGVTGNTIYF; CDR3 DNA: TGTGCCTGGAGTGTACGGGCAGGGGTAACTGGAAACACCATATATTTT
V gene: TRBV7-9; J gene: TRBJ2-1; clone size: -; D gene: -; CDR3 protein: CASSLGGDKQFF; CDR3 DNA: TGTGCCAGCAGCTTAGGTGGTGATAAGCAGTTCTTC
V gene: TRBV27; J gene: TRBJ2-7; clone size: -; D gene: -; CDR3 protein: CASSLRSLAYEQYF; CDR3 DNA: TGTGCCAGCAGTTTGCGGTCCTTAGCCTACGAGCAGTACTTC
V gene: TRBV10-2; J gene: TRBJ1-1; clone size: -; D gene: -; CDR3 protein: CASSEDGEAFF; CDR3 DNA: TGCGCCAGCAGTGAAGACGGAGAAGCTTTCTTT
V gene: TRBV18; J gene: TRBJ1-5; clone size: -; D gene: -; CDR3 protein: CASSETGQASNQPQHF; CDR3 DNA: TGTGCCAGCTCAGAAACTGGGCAGGCGAGCAATCAGCCCCAGCATTTT
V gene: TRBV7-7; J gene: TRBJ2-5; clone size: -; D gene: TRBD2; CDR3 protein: CASSFSSGKGPGETQYF; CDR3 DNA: TGTGCTAGCAGCTTTTCTAGCGGGAAGGGGCCGGGGGAGACCCAGTACTTC
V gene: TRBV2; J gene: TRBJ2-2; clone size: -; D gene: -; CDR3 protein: CASTRIGAGELFF; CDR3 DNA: TGTGCCAGCACCAGGATCGGTGCCGGGGAGCTGTTTTTT
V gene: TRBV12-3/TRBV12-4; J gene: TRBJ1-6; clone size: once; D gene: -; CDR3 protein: CASSFPYNSPLHF; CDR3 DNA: TGTGCCAGCAGTTTCCCCTATAATTCACCCCTCCACTTT
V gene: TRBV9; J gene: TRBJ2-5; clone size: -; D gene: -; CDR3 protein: CASSVEMGGGETQYF; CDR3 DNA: TGTGCCAGCAGCGTAGAAATGGGAGGCGGAGAGACCCAGTACTTC
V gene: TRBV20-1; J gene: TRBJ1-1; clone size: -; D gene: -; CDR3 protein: CSALKGTEAFF; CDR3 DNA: TGCAGTGCTCTCAAGGGCACTGAAGCTTTCTTT
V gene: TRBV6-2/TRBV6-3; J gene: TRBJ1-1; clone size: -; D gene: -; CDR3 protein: CASSHQRSTEAFF; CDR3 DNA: TGTGCCAGCAGTCACCAGCGGTCTACTGAAGCTTTCTTT